Listed here is a single T cell receptor (beta chain). Its specificity is unknown. These data belong to a study of T cell responses to AZD1222 COVID-19 vaccine. Study observations and caveats: Unmutated variant regions reportedly attract nearly half of all spike-specific TCRs. Across the whole spike, CD4 TCRs peaked at regions 160-218 and 743-854. Repertoires were collected only later (after the peak T cell response had occurred).

Data came from immunoSEQ multiplex PCR; TCRdb stores just in-frame clones and leaves some out. The sample carries around 110,000 clones, roughly 92% recorded once. The CDR3 totals 13 residues. Between the trimmed V and J ends, which lost 2 bases and 12 bases, there was a span of 14 bases. CDR1 and CDR2 from the germline V gene are MNHNS and SASEGT. The clonotype comes from an adult in good health. Sequenced here: peripheral blood, sampled on day 0 of AZD1222 vaccination. The chain joins TRBV6-1 to TRBJ2-1; D ambiguous. The CDR3 nucleotides read TGTGCCAGCAGTGAAAGGACCCGTACCGGGCAGTTCTTC. It specifies CASSERTRTGQFF.